The 20 T cell receptor beta chains below come from one sample, sequenced in a study of T cells after yellow fever vaccination. TCRdb analysed the 5' RACE reads with MiXCR anew, one entry per CDR3 protein. The table shows about 50,000 distinct CDR3 sequences, with approximately 6% occurring only once. The sequenced sample was PBMCs, either bulk or a sorted T-cell subset (CD4+, CD8+, memory, or dextramer-sorted; not recorded which), obtained on the day of the yellow fever booster vaccination. These receptors were obtained from a man in his late teens or twenties who received the YFV17D yellow fever vaccine.

This clonotype was recorded many times. This chain joins TRBV7-2 and TRBJ2-1, with 8 nucleotides matching TRBD2. Germline V lookup: CDR1 SGHTA, CDR2 FQGNSA. The CDR3 extends over 15 amino acids. The V segment lost 7 bases and the J segment 10 bases; nucleotides outside the gene matches: 15. The CDR3 DNA reads as TGTGCCAGCACCCTCGGACTAGCATCAACATGGGAGCAGTTCTTC. This encodes CASTLGLASTWEQFF.

The chain recombines TRBV29-1 with TRBJ2-2; D might be TRBD2 (7 bases). In germline, CDR1 is SQVTM, CDR2 ANQGSEA. Trimming pared 0 bases from V and 8 bases from J, leaving 13 bases between. The CDR3 covers 14 residues. CDR3 protein: CSVEDGGAGGELFF. The CDR3 DNA reads as TGCAGCGTTGAAGATGGGGGGGCAGGTGGGGAGCTGTTTTTT.

This clonotype occurred a few times. The V gene is TRBV3-1, the J gene TRBJ1-1, with no clear D. V gave up 6 bases and J gave up 2 bases, with 4 bases separating them. The CDR3 has 11 amino acids. Germline V lookup: CDR1 LGHDT, CDR2 YNNKEL (reference sequence). The CDR3: CASRRNTEAFF. The CDR3 DNA sequence: TGTGCCAGCAGGCGAAACACTGAAGCTTTCTTT. The variable domain in full, completed from reference TRBV3-1 and TRBJ1-1, reads DTAVSQTPKYLVTQMGNDKSIKCEQNLGHDTMYWYKQDSKKFLKIMFSYNNKELIINETVPNRFSPKSPDKAHLNLHINSLELGDSAVYFCASRRNTEAFFGQGTRLTVV.

This clonotype showed up just a few times. This chain connects TRBV25-1 to TRBJ2-1, with D maybe TRBD1 (5 bases). CDR1 and CDR2 from the germline V gene are MGHDK and SYGVNS. The CDR3 is 11 residues long. V dropped 6 bases and J dropped 10 bases, with 10 bases sitting between them. CDR3 coding DNA: TGTGCCAGCAGCCTAGGGGTAGAGCAGTTCTTC. It translates to CASSLGVEQFF.

This clonotype was counted at least ten times. This chain links TRBV5-1 with TRBJ2-3; 9 bases line up with TRBD1. J gave up 5 bases and V 3 bases, and 10 bases lay outside the gene matches. CDR1 and CDR2 (germline): SGHRS, YFSETQ. The CDR3 spans 16 residues. DNA of the CDR3: TGCGCCAGCAGCTCGAGCCGGGACAGGGTTGGAGATACGCAGTATTTT. It translates to CASSSSRDRVGDTQYF.

A few counts support this clonotype. The chain has TRBV5-4 and TRBJ2-7; no firm D call. This CDR3 is built from 13 residues. Germline CDR1 SGHNT, CDR2 YYREEE (reference sequence). The V end lost 2 bases, the J end lost 4 bases, and 10 bases lay between the germline ends. The DNA of the CDR3 is TGTGCCAGCAGCTTTGTCGACTCATACGAGCAGTACGTC. As protein: CASSFVDSYEQYV.

V and J are TRBV9 and TRBJ1-2, with D hard to call. The V end was cut by 5 bases, the J end by 0 bases, with 5 bases between. The CDR3 is 12 residues long. The germline V gene encodes CDR1 SGDLS and CDR2 YYNGEE. The CDR3 bases are TGTGCCAGCAGTATCTCTAACTATGGCTACACCTTC. This gives the protein CASSISNYGYTF. Looking up the rest from reference TRBV9 and TRBJ1-2 gives the full variable domain: DSGVTQTPKHLITATGQRVTLRCSPRSGDLSVYWYQQSLDQGLQFLIQYYNGEERAKGNILERFSAQQFPDLHSELNLSSLELGDSALYFCASSISNYGYTFGSGTRLTVV.

This clonotype was recorded at least ten times. The V and J genes are TRBV7-9 and TRBJ1-1; no definite D call. Trimming left V 6 bases short and J 1 base short, with 9 bases between. The CDR3 contains 13 residues. Germline CDR1 reads SEHNR; CDR2 reads FQNEAQ (reference sequence). The CDR3 DNA sequence: TGTGCCAGCAGTCCACACTCGAACACTGAAGCTTTCTTT. Translating it yields CASSPHSNTEAFF.

This sequence joins TRBV7-9 and TRBJ1-1; no reliable D call. V dropped 9 bases and J dropped 4 bases, with 9 bases sitting between them. Germline assignment: CDR1 SEHNR and CDR2 FQNEAQ (reference sequence). The length of the CDR3 is 11 residues. Here the CDR3 DNA reads TGTGCCAGTCATGCGGGCACTGAAGCTTTCTTT. This encodes CASHAGTEAFF.

This clonotype was recorded many times. The gene calls are TRBV6-6 and TRBJ2-7; D unresolved. CDR1 and CDR2 (germline): MNHNY, SVGAGI (reference sequence). The V gene lost 0 bases and the J gene lost 6 bases, with 6 bases spanning the gap. This CDR3 is built from 12 residues. CDR3 sequence (DNA): TGTGCCAGCAGTTACTCAGGGATCGAGCAGTACTTC. It codes for CASSYSGIEQYF.

This clonotype showed up many times. The J gene is TRBJ2-1, the V gene TRBV7-9; D assignment may be TRBD1 or TRBD2 (6 bases each). The germline V gene encodes CDR1 SEHNR and CDR2 FQNEAQ (reference sequence). The CDR3 is 13 residues long. The ends were cut back, 2 bases at V and 7 bases at J, with 9 bases in the middle. The CDR3: CASSLWGANEQFF. In DNA form, the CDR3 reads TGTGCCAGCAGCTTATGGGGGGCTAATGAGCAGTTCTTC.

This clonotype was seen only a few times. The chain has TRBV13 and TRBJ1-2; no clear D gene. Germline V lookup: CDR1 PRHDT, CDR2 FYEKMQ (reference sequence). This CDR3 has 13 amino acids. V was cut by 3 bases and J by 0 bases, with 5 bases left in between. CDR3 residues: CASSFEANYGYTF. CDR3 in DNA: TGTGCCAGCAGCTTCGAAGCTAACTATGGCTACACCTTC. The full variable domain, its missing parts supplied by reference TRBV13 and TRBJ1-2, is AAGVIQSPRHLIKEKRETATLKCYPIPRHDTVYWYQQGPGQDPQFLISFYEKMQSDKGSIPDRFSAQQFSDYHSELNMSSLELGDSALYFCASSFEANYGYTFGSGTRLTVV.

V gene TRBV29-1 combines with J gene TRBJ2-2; 10 nucleotides agree with TRBD2. CDR1 SQVTM and CDR2 ANQGSEA come from the germline V gene. The V gene end was trimmed by 2 bases and the J gene end by 3 bases; junction bases not matched to a gene: 3. The CDR3 consists of 15 residues. The CDR3 DNA follows: TGCAGCGTTGAACCGCTAGCGGGGGACACCGGGGAGCTGTTTTTT. The encoded protein is CSVEPLAGDTGELFF.

The chain employs TRBV25-1 and TRBJ2-1; D remains ambiguous. Trimming pared 4 bases from V and 4 bases from J, leaving 11 bases between. CDR3 size: 14 residues. Germline values: CDR1 MGHDK, CDR2 SYGVNS. CDR3 residues: CASSAATSYNEQFF. The CDR3 DNA sequence: TGTGCCAGCAGTGCTGCGACATCGTACAATGAGCAGTTCTTC. Together with reference TRBV25-1 and TRBJ2-1, the CDR3 gives the full variable domain: EADIYQTPRYLVIGTGKKITLECSQTMGHDKMYWYQQDPGMELHLIHYSYGVNSTEKGDLSSESTVSRIRTEHFPLTLESARPSHTSQYLCASSAATSYNEQFFGPGTRLTVL.

The table lists this clonotype with a few counts. The chain is built from TRBV7-9 and TRBJ1-2, with 7 bases matching TRBD1. The CDR3 is 14 residues long. The ends lost 5 bases at V and 10 bases at J; junction bases unmatched: 13. Germline V lookup: CDR1 SEHNR, CDR2 FQNEAQ (reference sequence). The CDR3 bases are TGTGCCAGCAGCCGCCCGGGGACAGAAGATGACTACACCTTC. Translated: CASSRPGTEDDYTF.

This clonotype was detected ten times or more. The V gene is TRBV4-1, the J gene TRBJ2-4, with TRBD1 matching over 7 bases. Germline V gene sequence: CDR1 MGHRA, CDR2 YSYEKL. J lost 4 bases, V lost 3 bases, and 6 bases had no gene match. The CDR3 consists of 15 residues. The CDR3 DNA is TGCGCCAGCAGCCATCGACAGGGCTTAAAAAACATTCAGTACTTC. It translates to CASSHRQGLKNIQYF.

This clonotype was seen many times. This chain connects TRBV5-1 to TRBJ1-1, with TRBD1 matching over 9 bases. The CDR3 contains 14 residues. Germline values: CDR1 SGHRS, CDR2 YFSETQ. The V segment lost 4 bases and the J segment 3 bases; nucleotides outside the gene matches: 4. This CDR3 is CASSITGGHTEAFF. Written as DNA, the CDR3 is TGCGCCAGCAGCATTACAGGGGGCCACACTGAAGCTTTCTTT.

Many counts were recorded for this clonotype. The V and J genes are TRBV4-1 and TRBJ1-2, with D tentatively TRBD1 (6 bases). Germline V lookup: CDR1 MGHRA, CDR2 YSYEKL. Deletions cut 3 bases from V and 0 bases from J, with 11 bases between. The CDR3 length is 15 residues. The CDR3 spells CASSQGATANYGYTF. CDR3 DNA: TGCGCCAGCAGCCAGGGGGCTACAGCTAACTATGGCTACACCTTC.

The genes are TRBV7-9 and TRBJ1-6, with TRBD1 matching 8 bases. This CDR3 is 17 amino acids long. Germline loops: CDR1 SEHNR, CDR2 FQNEAQ (reference sequence). The ends lost 6 bases at V and 5 bases at J; junction bases unmatched: 12. The CDR3 loop reads CASSSDPGGPNNSPLHF. The CDR3, as DNA: TGTGCCAGCAGTTCGGACCCAGGGGGCCCTAATAATTCACCCCTCCACTTT.

This clonotype came up many times. This sequence joins TRBV15 and TRBJ2-1, with D uncertain. V shed 2 bases and J shed 1 base, with 9 bases lying between them. The CDR3 is made up of 15 amino acids. The germline gives CDR1 LNHNV, CDR2 YYDKDF (reference sequence). Here the CDR3 DNA reads TGTGCCACCAGCAGATACCCTTATTCCTACAATGAGCAGTTCTTC. Protein sequence: CATSRYPYSYNEQFF.